This T cell receptor beta chain emerged from a study of blood T cell repertoires in COVID-19. In the study overall: Sources were T cells, B-cell-depleted T cells, or PBMCs; the material itself was cDNA or gDNA.

Deletions cut 2 bases from V and 5 bases from J, with 6 bases between. This CDR3 region has 12 residues. Germline assignment: CDR1 MGHDK and CDR2 SYGVNS. Profiled with immunoSEQ multiplex PCR; TCRdb holds only in-frame clones, not every one. Of 150,000 to 200,000 clones listed, over 75% are singletons. The sample taken for sequencing was peripheral blood. The receptor was derived from a man between 60 and 70 years old with active or convalescent COVID-19. The gene calls are TRBV25-1 and TRBJ1-2; D uncertain. The CDR3 region has the DNA TGTGCCAGCAGTGAAGGGGAGTATGGCTACACCTTC. Protein product: CASSEGEYGYTF.